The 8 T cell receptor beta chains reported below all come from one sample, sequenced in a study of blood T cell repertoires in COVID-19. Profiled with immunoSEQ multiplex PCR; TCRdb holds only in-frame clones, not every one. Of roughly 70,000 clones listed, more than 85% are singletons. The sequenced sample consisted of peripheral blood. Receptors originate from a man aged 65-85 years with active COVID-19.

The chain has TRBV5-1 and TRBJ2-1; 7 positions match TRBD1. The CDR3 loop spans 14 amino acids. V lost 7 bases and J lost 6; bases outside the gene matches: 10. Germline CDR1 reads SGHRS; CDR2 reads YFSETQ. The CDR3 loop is CASGFGTDFNEQFF. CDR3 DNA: TGCGCCAGCGGGTTCGGGACAGACTTCAATGAGCAGTTCTTC.

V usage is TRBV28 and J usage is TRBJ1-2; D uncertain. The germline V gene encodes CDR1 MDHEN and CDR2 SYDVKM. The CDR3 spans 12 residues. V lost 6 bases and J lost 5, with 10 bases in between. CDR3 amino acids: CASRAPGYGYTF. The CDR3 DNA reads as TGTGCCAGCAGGGCCCCCGGGTATGGCTACACCTTC.

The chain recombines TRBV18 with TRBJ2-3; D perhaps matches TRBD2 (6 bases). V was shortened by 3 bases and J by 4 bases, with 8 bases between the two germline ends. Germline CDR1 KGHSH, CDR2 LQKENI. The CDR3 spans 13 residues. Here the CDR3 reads CASSPAGPDTQYF. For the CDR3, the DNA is TGTGCCAGCTCACCGGCGGGACCAGATACGCAGTATTTT. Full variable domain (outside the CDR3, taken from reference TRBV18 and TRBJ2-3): NAGVMQNPRHLVRRRGQEARLRCSPMKGHSHVYWYRQLPEEGLKFMVYLQKENIIDESGMPKERFSAEFPKEGPSILRIQQVVRGDSAAYFCASSPAGPDTQYFGPGTRLTVL.

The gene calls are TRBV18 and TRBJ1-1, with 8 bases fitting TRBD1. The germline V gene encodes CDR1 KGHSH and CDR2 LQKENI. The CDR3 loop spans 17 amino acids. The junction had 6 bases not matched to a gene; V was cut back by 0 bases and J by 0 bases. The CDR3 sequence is CASSPPLGTGMNTEAFF. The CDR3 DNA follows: TGTGCCAGCTCACCACCACTCGGGACAGGAATGAACACTGAAGCTTTCTTT.

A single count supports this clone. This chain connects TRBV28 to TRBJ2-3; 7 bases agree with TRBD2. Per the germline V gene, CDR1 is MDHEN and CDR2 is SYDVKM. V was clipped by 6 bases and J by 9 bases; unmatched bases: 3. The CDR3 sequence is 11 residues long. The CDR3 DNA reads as TGTGCCAGCAGCCTCGGGGGGACGCAGTATTTT. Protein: CASSLGGTQYF.

The CDR3 bases are TGCGCCAGCAGCCCCCCCGGGACAGGGGGCGGGAACACTGAAGCTTTCTTT. It translates to CASSPPGTGGGNTEAFF. V usage is TRBV5-1 and J usage is TRBJ1-1; 12 bases are a match to TRBD1. V was clipped by 4 bases and J by 1 base; unmatched bases: 8. Germline lookup yields CDR1 SGHRS and CDR2 YFSETQ. The CDR3 spans 17 residues.

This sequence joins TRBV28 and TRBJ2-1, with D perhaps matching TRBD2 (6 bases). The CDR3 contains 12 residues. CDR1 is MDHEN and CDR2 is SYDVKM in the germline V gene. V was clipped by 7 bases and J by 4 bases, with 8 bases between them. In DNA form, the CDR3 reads TGTGCCAGCACGGGGGTGTACAATGAGCAGTTCTTC. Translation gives CASTGVYNEQFF.

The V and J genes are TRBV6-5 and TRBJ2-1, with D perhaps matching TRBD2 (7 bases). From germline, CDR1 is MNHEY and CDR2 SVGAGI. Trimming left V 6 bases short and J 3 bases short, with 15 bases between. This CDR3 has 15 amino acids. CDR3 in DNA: TGTGCCAGCAGACGGGGGGCGGGGAACTACAATGAGCAGTTCTTC. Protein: CASRRGAGNYNEQFF.